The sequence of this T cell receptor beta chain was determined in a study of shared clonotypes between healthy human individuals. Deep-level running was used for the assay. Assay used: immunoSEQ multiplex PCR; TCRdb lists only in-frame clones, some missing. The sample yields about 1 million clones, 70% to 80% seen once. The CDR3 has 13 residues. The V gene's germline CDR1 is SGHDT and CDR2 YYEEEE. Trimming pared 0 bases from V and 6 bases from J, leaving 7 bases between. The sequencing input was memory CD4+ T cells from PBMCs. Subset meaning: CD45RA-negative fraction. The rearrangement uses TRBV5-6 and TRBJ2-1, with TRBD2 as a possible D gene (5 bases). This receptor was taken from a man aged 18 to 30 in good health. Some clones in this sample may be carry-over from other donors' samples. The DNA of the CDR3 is TGTGCCAGCAGCTTGGGGAGGACCAATGAGCAGTTCTTC. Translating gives CASSLGRTNEQFF. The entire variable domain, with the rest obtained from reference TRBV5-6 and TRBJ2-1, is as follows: DAGVTQSPTHLIKTRGQQVTLRCSPKSGHDTVSWYQQALGQGPQFIFQYYEEEERQRGNFPDRFSGHQFPNYSSELNVNALLLGDSALYLCASSLGRTNEQFFGPGTRLTVL.